What follows describes a single T cell receptor beta chain. Read data end 3 residues before the CDR3 end; the end is taken from the germline J gene. This CDR3 is built from 16 residues. Germline V gene lookup returns CDR1 DFQATT and CDR2 SNEGSKA (reference sequence). Losses at the gene ends were 0 bases for V and 7 bases for J; bases not matched to a gene: 12. This sample was included in a study of T cells in women clearing cervical HPV infection. Genomic DNA, averaging about 1,200 ng per sample, yielded TCR beta CDR3 via immunoSEQ. Clones were read by immunoSEQ multiplex PCR, and TCRdb kept only the in-frame ones, dropping some. This sample's clone table lists about 28,000 clones.

The chain carries TRBV20-1 and TRBJ1-2; 9 bases agree with TRBD1. The TCR originated in a woman between 18 and 75 years old with a cervical HPV16 infection that either progressed to CIN3+ or cleared (not recorded which). Input material: blood buffy coat. The sequenced CDR3 bases are TGCAGTGCTAGAGATTTTCGGGACAGGGCAGTGTCTGGC. Protein product: CSARDFRDRAVSG. The full CDR3 reads CSARDFRDRAVSGYTF.